This T cell receptor (beta chain) is drawn from a study of T-cell memory formation after mild COVID-19. Broader study findings: CD4+ clones that contracted lay mainly in CM and EM; CD8+ ones lay in EMRA.

Concerning this clonotype itself: Its specificity is unknown.

The CDR3 has 16 residues. Unmatched junction bases numbered 5, after V lost 0 bases and J lost 8 bases. Germline CDR1 SGHTA, CDR2 FQGNSA. From the 5' RACE reads, TCRdb called clonotypes with MiXCR, one entry per CDR3 protein. The profile shows 450,000 or so distinct CDR3 sequences, about 23% of them singletons. V gene TRBV7-2 combines with J gene TRBJ2-1, with 12 bases lining up with TRBD2. Sequencing was done on a sample of PBMCs or a T cell subset sorted from them (not recorded which). The sequence came from an adult woman who had mild COVID-19 (a few samples of this study predate the infection). Cell type and time point are not known. Here the CDR3 DNA reads TGTGCCAGCAGCTTAGCAAAGACTAGCGGGGGCTATGAGCAGTTCTTC. Translating gives CASSLAKTSGGYEQFF.